The 5 T cell receptor beta chains reported below all come from one sample, sequenced in a study of cytomegalovirus exposure and HLA in healthy donors. A multiplex PCR was run with 60 Vbeta primers and 13 Jbeta primers. Only in-frame clones appear in the TCRdb table, and some are missing; sequencing was by immunoSEQ multiplex PCR. Of some 200,000 clones listed, around 83% are singletons. Sequenced material: PBMCs. The receptors shown here come from a girl aged 10 to 17 in good health and CMV-seronegative.

The chain recombines TRBV23-1 with TRBJ2-7; 13 bases line up with TRBD2. Being an ORF, TRBV23-1 has a function that is uncertain. CDR3 size: 17 residues. The trim removed 3 bases at V and 3 bases at J, leaving 8 bases unmatched. The CDR3, as DNA: TGCGCCAGCAGTCAGCGGGGGACTAGCGGGACAGTCTACGAGCAGTACTTC. It is translated as CASSQRGTSGTVYEQYF.

This chain joins TRBV19 and TRBJ1-1; D might be TRBD1 (5 bases). Germline V CDR1 and CDR2: LNHDA, SQIVND (reference sequence). CDR3 length: 14 residues. Trimming shortened V by 7 bases and J by 5 bases, and 17 bases separated the two germline ends. CDR3 loop: CASTPGGVRTEAFF. CDR3 bases: TGTGCCAGTACTCCCGGGGGGGTCCGAACTGAAGCTTTCTTT.

The rearrangement links TRBV5-1 to TRBJ2-3, with 7 bases aligning to TRBD1. Germline V gives CDR1 SGHRS, CDR2 YFSETQ. Trimming cost V 4 bases and J 3 bases; bases outside gene matches: 11. This CDR3 has 16 residues. CDR3 amino acids: CASSPGRGGSTDTQYF. CDR3 DNA sequence: TGCGCCAGCAGCCCTGGTCGAGGGGGCAGTACAGATACGCAGTATTTT.

The V call is TRBV6-1, the J call TRBJ2-5; unclear D gene. The J call may be mistaken, given a closer DNA end match to TRBJ2-7. The CDR3 contains 14 residues. CDR1 is MNHNS and CDR2 is SASEGT in the germline V gene. The CDR3 DNA sequence: TGTGCCAGCAGTTTAGAGATATTAGCCTACGAGCAGTACTTC. Translation gives CASSLEILAYEQYF.

J is TRBJ1-5 and V is TRBV12-5; D is unresolved. This CDR3 is 12 amino acids long. The V end lost 7 bases, the J end lost 5 bases, and 9 bases lay between the germline ends. Germline V gene data show CDR1 as LGHNT and CDR2 as FRNRAP. CDR3 sequence reads: CASALDYQPQHF. CDR3 nucleotides: TGTGCTAGTGCCTTAGATTATCAGCCCCAGCATTTT.